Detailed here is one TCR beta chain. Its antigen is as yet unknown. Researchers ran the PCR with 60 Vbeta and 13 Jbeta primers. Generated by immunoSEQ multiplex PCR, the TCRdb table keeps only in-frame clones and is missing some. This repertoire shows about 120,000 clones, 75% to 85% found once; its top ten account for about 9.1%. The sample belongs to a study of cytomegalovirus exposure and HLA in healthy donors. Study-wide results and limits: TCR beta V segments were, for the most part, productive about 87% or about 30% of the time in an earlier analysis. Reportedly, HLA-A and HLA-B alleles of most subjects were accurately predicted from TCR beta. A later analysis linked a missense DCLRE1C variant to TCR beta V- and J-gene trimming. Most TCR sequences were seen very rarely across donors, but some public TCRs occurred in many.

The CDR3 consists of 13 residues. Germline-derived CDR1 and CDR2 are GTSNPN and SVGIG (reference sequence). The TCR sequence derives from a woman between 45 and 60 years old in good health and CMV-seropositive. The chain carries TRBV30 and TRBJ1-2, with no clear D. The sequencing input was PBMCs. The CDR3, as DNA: TGTGCATCCCAATCCGGGAATCTGGGTGGCTACACCTTC. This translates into CASQSGNLGGYTF.